Following are 11 T cell receptor beta chains from one sample sequenced in a study of T cell responses to AZD1222 COVID-19 vaccine. Clones were read by immunoSEQ multiplex PCR, and TCRdb kept only the in-frame ones, dropping some. The sample includes roughly 120,000 clones, approximately 88% of them seen just once. Sequenced here: peripheral blood, sampled on day 0 of MenACWY control vaccination. These receptors were obtained from an adult in good health.

The V and J genes are TRBV2 and TRBJ1-2; 7 nucleotides agree with TRBD1. This CDR3 has 13 residues. J was trimmed by 8 bases and V by 6 bases; bases with no gene match: 9. Germline V gene lookup returns CDR1 SNHLY and CDR2 FYNNEI. DNA of the CDR3: TGTGCCAGCAGGCCCACAGGGGCTACCGGCTACACCTTC. The encoded protein is CASRPTGATGYTF.

CDR3 sequence reads: CASSLASSGSSYNEQFF. The CDR3 DNA follows: TGCGCCAGCAGCTTGGCGTCTAGCGGTAGCTCCTACAATGAGCAGTTCTTC. The chain has TRBV5-1 and TRBJ2-1; 7 bases are a match to TRBD2. Germline loops: CDR1 SGHRS, CDR2 YFSETQ. The V and J ends lost 0 bases and 0 bases, in that order; junction bases with no gene match: 6. This CDR3 has 17 residues.

This chain links TRBV25-1 with TRBJ1-4; no definite D call. V dropped 3 bases and J dropped 8 bases, with 16 bases sitting between them. This CDR3 is built from 15 residues. CDR1 is MGHDK, CDR2 SYGVNS, per germline. The CDR3 sequence: CASSDLRAVGEKLFF. DNA of the CDR3: TGTGCCAGCAGTGATCTAAGAGCCGTTGGAGAAAAACTGTTTTTT.

The rearrangement uses TRBV6-1 and TRBJ2-1; weak D call: TRBD1 (7 bases). The CDR3 runs to 17 residues. CDR1 is MNHNS and CDR2 is SASEGT in the germline V gene. Trimming cost V 2 bases and J 5 bases, with 19 bases left between them. CDR3 in amino acids: CASSERLERGLDNEQFF. CDR3 DNA sequence: TGTGCCAGCAGTGAAAGACTAGAGAGGGGGCTGGACAATGAGCAGTTCTTC.

The V gene is TRBV28, the J gene TRBJ2-7, with 9 bases matching TRBD2. CDR3 length: 13 amino acids. The germline V gene encodes CDR1 MDHEN and CDR2 SYDVKM. V shed 8 bases, J shed 3 bases, and the junction held 5 bases outside the gene matches. The CDR3 is CASHAGGFYEQYF. As DNA, the CDR3 is TGTGCCAGCCATGCGGGAGGGTTCTACGAGCAGTACTTC. The variable domain in full, completed from reference TRBV28 and TRBJ2-7, reads DVKVTQSSRYLVKRTGEKVFLECVQDMDHENMFWYRQDPGLGLRLIYFSYDVKMKEKGDIPEGYSVSREKKERFSLILESASTNQTSMYLCASHAGGFYEQYFGPGTRLTVT.

This clone occurred once. The gene calls are TRBV12-2 and TRBJ2-1; TRBD2 reflects the table's D call only, with no check against the DNA. TRBV12-2 is labeled a pseudogene. There are 18 residues in the CDR3. The CDR3 protein is CASRLGSGTSRHYNEQFF. The CDR3 DNA reads TGTGCAAGTCGCTTAGGGTCCGGGACTAGCAGACACTACAATGAGCAGTTCTTC.

The chain is built from TRBV5-4 and TRBJ2-7; no firm D call. V lost 0 bases to trimming and J lost 7 bases, with 5 bases between them. CDR3 length: 11 residues. Per germline, CDR1 SGHNT and CDR2 YYREEE (reference sequence). The CDR3 sequence is CASSLVGEQYF. The DNA for the CDR3 is TGTGCCAGCAGCTTGGTGGGTGAGCAGTACTTC. Together with reference TRBV5-4 and TRBJ2-7, the CDR3 gives the full variable domain: ETGVTQSPTHLIKTRGQQVTLRCSSQSGHNTVSWYQQALGQGPQFIFQYYREEENGRGNFPPRFSGLQFPNYSSELNVNALELDDSALYLCASSLVGEQYFGPGTRLTVT.

The CDR3 protein is CAGARTGGNEKLFF. Written as DNA, the CDR3 is TGTGCCGGGGCTAGGACAGGAGGAAATGAAAAACTGTTTTTT. The V gene is TRBV6-5, the J gene TRBJ1-4; 7 bases map to TRBD1. The CDR3 extends over 14 amino acids. After removal of 11 bases from V and 5 bases from J, the junction contained 11 bases not matched to a gene. Germline-derived CDR1 and CDR2 are MNHEY and SVGAGI.

This sequence joins TRBV10-3 and TRBJ1-4, with unresolved D. CDR1 and CDR2 from the germline V gene are ENHRY and SYGVKD. CDR3 length: 14 amino acids. Trimming pared 0 bases from V and 9 bases from J, leaving 11 bases between. CDR3 nucleotide sequence: TGTGCCATCAGTGAGTCGGCCTTAGGTAAAAAACTGTTTTTT. Its translation is CAISESALGKKLFF.

The rearrangement joins TRBV5-1 to TRBJ1-1; 9 nucleotides match TRBD1. The CDR3 consists of 16 residues. The germline V gene has CDR1 SGHRS and CDR2 YFSETQ. V shed 4 bases and J 4 bases; nucleotides not matched to a gene: 11. The CDR3 coding sequence is TGCGCCAGCAGCCCCGGAGGCGGGACAGGGACCACTGAAGCTTTCTTT. It yields the protein CASSPGGGTGTTEAFF.

For the CDR3, the DNA is TGTGCCAGCAGTGACCACCGGGGCACTGAAGCTTTCTTT. Translating it yields CASSDHRGTEAFF. The chain is built from TRBV6-4 and TRBJ1-1, with D hard to call. V shed 2 bases and J shed 4 bases, with 8 bases lying between them. This CDR3 is 13 amino acids long. The germline V gene encodes CDR1 MRHNA and CDR2 SNTAGT.